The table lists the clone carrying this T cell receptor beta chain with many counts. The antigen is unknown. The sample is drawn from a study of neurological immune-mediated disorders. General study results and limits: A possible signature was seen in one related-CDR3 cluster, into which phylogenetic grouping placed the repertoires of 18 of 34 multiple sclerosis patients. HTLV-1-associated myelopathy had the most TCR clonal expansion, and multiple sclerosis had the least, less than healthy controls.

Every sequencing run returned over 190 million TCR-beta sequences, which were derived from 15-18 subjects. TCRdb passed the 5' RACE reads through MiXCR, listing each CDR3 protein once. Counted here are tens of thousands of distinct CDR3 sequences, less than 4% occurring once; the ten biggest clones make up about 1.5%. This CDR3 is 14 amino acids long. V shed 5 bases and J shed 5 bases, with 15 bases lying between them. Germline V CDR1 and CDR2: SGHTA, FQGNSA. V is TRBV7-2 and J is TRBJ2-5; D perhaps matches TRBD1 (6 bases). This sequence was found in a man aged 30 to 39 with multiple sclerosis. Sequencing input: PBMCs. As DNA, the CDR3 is TGTGCCAGCAGCCCCCGGACAGTATCCGAGACCCAGTACTTC. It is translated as CASSPRTVSETQYF.